This TCR beta chain was documented in a study of cytomegalovirus exposure and HLA in healthy donors. Looked up from germline, CDR1 is SGHRS and CDR2 is YFSETQ. Trimming took off 0 bases at V and 3 bases at J, with 10 bases between the two ends. The CDR3 consists of 14 residues. On this clone: The sample carries other DNA sequences with the same CDR3.

Repertoires were generated with immunoSEQ multiplex PCR, while TCRdb's copy carries only in-frame clones and drops some. The data contain some 130,000 clones, roughly 86% of them singletons. Sequencing was carried out using PBMCs. The rearrangement links TRBV5-1 to TRBJ2-7, with D possibly being TRBD2 (6 bases). The sequence came from a woman in her twenties or thirties in good health and CMV-seronegative. The chain's CDR3 is CASSLGGGSYEQYF. The CDR3 DNA reads TGCGCCAGCAGCTTGGGTGGGGGGAGCTACGAGCAGTACTTC.